Listed here are 9 T cell receptor beta chains from one sample, sequenced in a study of T cell responses to AZD1222 COVID-19 vaccine. The data were produced by immunoSEQ multiplex PCR, yet TCRdb's version contains in-frame clones alone and is incomplete. The sample lists about 130,000 clones, 90% occurring once. The sequencing used peripheral blood, collected on day 0 of MenACWY control vaccination. Receptors were obtained from an adult in good health.

CDR3 residues: CASSSGTYEQYF. In nucleotides, the CDR3 is TGTGCCAGTAGTTCTGGAACCTACGAGCAGTACTTC. The gene calls are TRBV19 and TRBJ2-7; the D is unclear. The V gene's germline CDR1 is LNHDA and CDR2 SQIVND (reference sequence). This CDR3 is built from 12 residues. V was shortened by 5 bases and J by 2 bases, with 7 bases between the two germline ends.

The V and J genes are TRBV24-1 and TRBJ1-2; 9 bases are a match to TRBD1. V shed 3 bases, J shed 2 bases, and the junction held 6 bases outside the gene matches. This CDR3 comprises 16 residues. CDR1 and CDR2 from the germline V gene are KGHDR and SFDVKD. The CDR3 region has the DNA TGTGCCACCAGTGATAAAGCCGGGACAGGGAACTATGGCTACACCTTC. Encoded protein: CATSDKAGTGNYGYTF.

The chain recombines TRBV4-2 with TRBJ1-4; D gene ambiguous. With 3 bases removed from V and 7 bases from J, the gap between germline ends came to 6 bases. The germline CDR1 and CDR2 sequences are LGHNA and YNFKEQ. The CDR3 length is 12 residues. This chain's CDR3 is CASSHKGEKLFF. The CDR3 coding sequence is TGTGCCAGCAGCCACAAAGGTGAAAAACTGTTTTTT.

This chain uses TRBV6-5 with TRBJ2-1; 10 bases line up with TRBD1. With V trimmed by 6 bases and J by 6 bases, 5 bases remained unmatched. The length of the CDR3 is 14 residues. From germline, CDR1 is MNHEY and CDR2 SVGAGI. The CDR3 protein is CASSRDRGSNEQFF. The CDR3 region has the DNA TGTGCCAGCAGCCGGGACAGGGGTAGCAATGAGCAGTTCTTC.

The CDR3 DNA follows: TGCAGCGTTGGCCCGGACAGGGCCCTGTCCCATGGCTACACCTTC. Encoded protein: CSVGPDRALSHGYTF. The chain carries TRBV29-1 and TRBJ1-2; 8 bases line up with TRBD1. Trimming removed 4 bases from V and 6 bases from J; junction bases left unmatched: 13. The CDR3 is 15 amino acids. In germline, CDR1 is SQVTM, CDR2 ANQGSEA.

CDR3 region: CASSETGGVTQHF. CDR3 bases: TGTGCCAGCAGCGAAACAGGGGGGGTGACCCAGCATTTT. J is TRBJ1-5 and V is TRBV2, with TRBD1 matching 8 bases. CDR1 SNHLY and CDR2 FYNNEI come from the germline V gene. This CDR3 is 13 amino acids long. V was pared by 6 bases and J by 11 bases, with 9 bases of the junction left unmatched.

V usage is TRBV7-8 and J usage is TRBJ2-7, with 9 nucleotides matching TRBD2. V shed 5 bases and J 2 bases; nucleotides not matched to a gene: 10. Germline V lookup: CDR1 SGHVS, CDR2 FQNEAQ. CDR3 length equals 16 residues. CDR3 DNA sequence: TGTGCCAGCAGCCCCCAGGTAGCGGGGGTCACCTACGAGCAGTACTTC. Its protein product is CASSPQVAGVTYEQYF.

In DNA, the CDR3 is TGTGCCAGCTCACCATACGGGGGCTACGAGCAGTACGTC. Protein product: CASSPYGGYEQYV. The V gene is TRBV18, the J gene TRBJ2-7, with D maybe TRBD2 (6 bases). CDR3 size: 13 residues. The germline V and J ends were trimmed by 2 bases and 3 bases, with 8 bases remaining between them. From germline, CDR1 is KGHSH and CDR2 LQKENI.

The chain carries TRBV2 and TRBJ1-5; 10 bases map to TRBD1. In germline, CDR1 is SNHLY, CDR2 FYNNEI. The CDR3 contains 16 residues. The V and J ends lost 6 bases and 5 bases, in that order; junction bases with no gene match: 10. CDR3 DNA: TGTGCCAGCAGGCAGCGACAGGGGGCGCGTGATCAGCCCCAGCATTTT. Protein sequence: CASRQRQGARDQPQHF.